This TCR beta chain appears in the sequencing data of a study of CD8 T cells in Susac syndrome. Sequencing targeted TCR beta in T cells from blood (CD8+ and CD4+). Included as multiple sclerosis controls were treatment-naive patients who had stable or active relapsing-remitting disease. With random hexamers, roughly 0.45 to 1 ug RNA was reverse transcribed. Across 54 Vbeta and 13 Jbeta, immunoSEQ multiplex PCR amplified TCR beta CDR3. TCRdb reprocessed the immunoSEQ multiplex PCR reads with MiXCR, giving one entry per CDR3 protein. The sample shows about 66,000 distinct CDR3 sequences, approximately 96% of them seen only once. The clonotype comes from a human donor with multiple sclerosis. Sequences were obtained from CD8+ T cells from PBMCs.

The CDR3 reads CASSLATGDGYTF. CDR3 coding DNA: TGTGCCAGCAGTTTAGCGACAGGGGACGGCTACACCTTC. This chain links TRBV12-3 or TRBV12-4 with TRBJ1-2; the match to TRBD1 covers 8 bases. After removal of 0 bases from V and 8 bases from J, the junction contained 2 bases not matched to a gene. The CDR3 is made up of 13 amino acids.